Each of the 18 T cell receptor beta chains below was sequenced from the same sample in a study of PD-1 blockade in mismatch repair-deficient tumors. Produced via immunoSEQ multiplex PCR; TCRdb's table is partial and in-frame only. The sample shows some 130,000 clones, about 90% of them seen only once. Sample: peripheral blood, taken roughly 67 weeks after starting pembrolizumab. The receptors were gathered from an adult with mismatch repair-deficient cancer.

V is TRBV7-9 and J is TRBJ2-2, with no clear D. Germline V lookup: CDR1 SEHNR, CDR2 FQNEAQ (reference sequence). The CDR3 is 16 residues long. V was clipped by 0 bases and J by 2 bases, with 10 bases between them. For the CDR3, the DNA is TGTGCCAGCAGCTTAGCACGGCGGTATAACACCGGGGAGCTGTTTTTT. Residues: CASSLARRYNTGELFF.

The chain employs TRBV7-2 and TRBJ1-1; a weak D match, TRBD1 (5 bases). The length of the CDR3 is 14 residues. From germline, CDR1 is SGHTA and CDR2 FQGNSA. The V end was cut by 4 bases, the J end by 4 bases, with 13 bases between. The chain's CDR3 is CASSYRSRPTEAFF. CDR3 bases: TGTGCCAGCAGCTACAGGAGCCGGCCCACTGAAGCTTTCTTT.

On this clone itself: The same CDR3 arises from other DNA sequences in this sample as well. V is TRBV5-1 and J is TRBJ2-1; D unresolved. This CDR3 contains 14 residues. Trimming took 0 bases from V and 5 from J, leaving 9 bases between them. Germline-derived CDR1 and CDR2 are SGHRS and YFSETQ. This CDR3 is CASSLAGYNNEQFF. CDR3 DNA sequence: TGCGCCAGCAGCTTGGCCGGTTATAACAATGAGCAGTTCTTC.

CDR3 sequence reads: CASRPQGATEAFF. DNA for the CDR3: TGTGCCAGCAGACCACAGGGGGCCACTGAAGCTTTCTTT. The chain links TRBV5-6 to TRBJ1-1; 9 nucleotides match TRBD1. CDR1 is SGHDT, CDR2 YYEEEE, per germline. V lost 5 bases and J lost 4; bases outside the gene matches: 3. The CDR3 contains 13 residues. Looking up the rest from reference TRBV5-6 and TRBJ1-1 gives the full variable domain: DAGVTQSPTHLIKTRGQQVTLRCSPKSGHDTVSWYQQALGQGPQFIFQYYEEEERQRGNFPDRFSGHQFPNYSSELNVNALLLGDSALYLCASRPQGATEAFFGQGTRLTVV.

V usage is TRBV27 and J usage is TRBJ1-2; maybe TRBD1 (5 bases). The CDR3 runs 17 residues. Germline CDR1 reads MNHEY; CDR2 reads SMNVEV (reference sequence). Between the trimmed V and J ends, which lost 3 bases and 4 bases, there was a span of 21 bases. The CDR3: CASSFLSGTPSTYGYTF. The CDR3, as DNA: TGTGCCAGCAGTTTCTTATCGGGGACCCCGAGTACCTATGGCTACACCTTC.

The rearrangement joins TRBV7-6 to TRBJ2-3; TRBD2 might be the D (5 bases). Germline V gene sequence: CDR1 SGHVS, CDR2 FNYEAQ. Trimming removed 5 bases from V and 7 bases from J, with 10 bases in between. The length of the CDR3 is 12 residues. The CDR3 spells CASSPEGNTQYF. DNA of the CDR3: TGTGCCAGCAGCCCCGAGGGAAATACGCAGTATTTT.

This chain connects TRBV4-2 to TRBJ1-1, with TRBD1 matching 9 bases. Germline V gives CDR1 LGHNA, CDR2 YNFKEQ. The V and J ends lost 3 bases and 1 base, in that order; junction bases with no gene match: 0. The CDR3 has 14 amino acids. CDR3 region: CASSQDRGNTEAFF. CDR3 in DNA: TGTGCCAGCAGCCAGGACAGGGGGAACACTGAAGCTTTCTTT.

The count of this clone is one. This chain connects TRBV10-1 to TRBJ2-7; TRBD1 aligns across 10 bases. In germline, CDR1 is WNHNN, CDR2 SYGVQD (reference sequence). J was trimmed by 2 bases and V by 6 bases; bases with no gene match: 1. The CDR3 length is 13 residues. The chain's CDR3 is CASSGQGAYEQYF. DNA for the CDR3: TGCGCCAGCAGCGGACAGGGGGCCTACGAGCAGTACTTC.

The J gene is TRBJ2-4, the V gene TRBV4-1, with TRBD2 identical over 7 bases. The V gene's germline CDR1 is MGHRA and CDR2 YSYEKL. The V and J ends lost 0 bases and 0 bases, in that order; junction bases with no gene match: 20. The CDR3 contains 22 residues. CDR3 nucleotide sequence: TGCGCCAGCAGCCAAGATTGGCTGGTACTAGCGAACCCTCGCGAAGCCAAAAACATTCAGTACTTC. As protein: CASSQDWLVLANPREAKNIQYF.

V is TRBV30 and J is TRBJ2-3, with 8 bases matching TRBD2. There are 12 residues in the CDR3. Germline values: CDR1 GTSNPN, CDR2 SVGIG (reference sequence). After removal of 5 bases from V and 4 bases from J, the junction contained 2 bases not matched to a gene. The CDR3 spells CAWGLAADTQYF. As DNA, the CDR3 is TGTGCCTGGGGACTAGCCGCAGATACGCAGTATTTT. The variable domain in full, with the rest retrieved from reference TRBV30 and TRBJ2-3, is SQTIHQWPATLVQPVGSPLSLECTVEGTSNPNLYWYRQAAGRGLQLLFYSVGIGQISSEVPQNLSASRPQDRQFILSSKKLLLSDSGFYLCAWGLAADTQYFGPGTRLTVL.

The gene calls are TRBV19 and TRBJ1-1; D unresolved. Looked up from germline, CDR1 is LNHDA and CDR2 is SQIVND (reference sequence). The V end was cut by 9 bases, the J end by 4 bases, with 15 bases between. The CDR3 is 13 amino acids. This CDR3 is CASSPVIGTEAFF. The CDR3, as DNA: TGTGCCAGCTCGCCAGTGATAGGCACTGAAGCTTTCTTT.

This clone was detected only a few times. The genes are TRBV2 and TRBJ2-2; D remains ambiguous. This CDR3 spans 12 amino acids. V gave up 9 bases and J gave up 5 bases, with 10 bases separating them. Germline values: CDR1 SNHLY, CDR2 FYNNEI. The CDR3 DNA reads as TGTGCCAGTATAAGCGAGACCGGGGAGCTGTTTTTT. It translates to CASISETGELFF.

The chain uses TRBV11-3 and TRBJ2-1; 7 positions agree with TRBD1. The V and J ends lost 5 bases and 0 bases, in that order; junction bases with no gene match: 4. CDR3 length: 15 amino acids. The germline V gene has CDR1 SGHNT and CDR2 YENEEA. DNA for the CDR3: TGTGCCAGCAGCGCCGACAGGGCCTCCTACAATGAGCAGTTCTTC. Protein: CASSADRASYNEQFF.

The CDR3 loop is CASSQASGREQYF. Written as DNA, the CDR3 is TGCGCCAGCAGCCAGGCTAGTGGGCGCGAGCAGTACTTC. The chain employs TRBV4-3 and TRBJ2-7, with D uncertain. CDR1 is LGHNA and CDR2 is YSLEER in the germline V gene. This CDR3 contains 13 residues. Trimming removed 3 bases at V and 6 bases at J, with 12 bases between.

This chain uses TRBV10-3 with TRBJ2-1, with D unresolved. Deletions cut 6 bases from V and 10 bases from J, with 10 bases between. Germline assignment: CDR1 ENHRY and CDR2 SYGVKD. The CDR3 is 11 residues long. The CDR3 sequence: CAIRENKEQFF. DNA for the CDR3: TGTGCCATCAGGGAGAATAAAGAGCAGTTCTTC.

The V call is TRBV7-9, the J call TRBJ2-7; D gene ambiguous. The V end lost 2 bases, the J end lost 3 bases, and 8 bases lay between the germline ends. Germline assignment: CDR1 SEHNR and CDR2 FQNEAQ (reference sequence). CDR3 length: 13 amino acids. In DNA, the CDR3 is TGTGCCAGCAGCTTACCGTCGAACTACGAGCAGTACTTC. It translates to CASSLPSNYEQYF.

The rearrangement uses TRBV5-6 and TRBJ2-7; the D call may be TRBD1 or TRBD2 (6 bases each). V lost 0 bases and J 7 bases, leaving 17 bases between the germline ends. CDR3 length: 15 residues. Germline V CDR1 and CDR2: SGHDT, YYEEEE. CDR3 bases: TGTGCCAGCAGCTTGGCCGGGGGCGGGCGATTGGAGCAGTACTTC. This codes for CASSLAGGGRLEQYF.

Here the CDR3 reads CASSRYNEQFF. In nucleotides, the CDR3 is TGTGCCAGCAGCCGCTACAATGAGCAGTTCTTC. The chain carries TRBV6-1 and TRBJ2-1, with D unclear. V lost 6 bases to trimming and J lost 3 bases, with 3 bases between them. The V gene's germline CDR1 is MNHNS and CDR2 SASEGT. This CDR3 comprises 11 residues.